This T cell receptor beta chain is drawn from a study of chemoradiotherapy in HPV16-positive cancers. Using immunoSEQ multiplex PCR, the repertoire was profiled, and TCRdb retains in-frame clones only, with some absent. The sample lists roughly 34,000 clones; around 86% were seen once. Samples were taken several times over chemoradiotherapy. This clone was detected once. The junction shows a germline mismatch at one end, possibly a read error. CDR3 length: 13 amino acids. CDR1 is SSHAT and CDR2 is FNYEAQ in the germline V gene (reference sequence). The V gene is TRBV7-7, the J gene TRBJ2-3; D is undetermined. The sample consisted of blood, taken from a patient who underwent chemoradiotherapy. This sequence originates from a human donor with HPV-associated anogenital cancer. CDR3 amino acids: CASSSVNSDTQYF. The CDR3 coding sequence is TGTGCTAGCAGCTCGGTTAACTCAGATACGCAGTATTTT.